The T cell receptor beta chain described here comes from a study of T cells in Graves' hyperthyroidism and ophthalmopathy. Study overall: Once the initial diagnosis was made, peripheral blood was obtained before any treatment.

A few counts support this clonotype. What it recognizes is unknown. Not enrolled were patients with uncontrolled infection, other autoimmune disease, pregnancy or lactation. Diagnosis relied on clinical symptoms, serum thyroxine and TRAb, thyroid ultrasound and orbital computed tomography. The source material, RNA transcripts, was used to amplify TCR beta CDR3 regions. The TCR CDR3 first-round RT-PCR relied on the HTBI primer set. TCRdb fed the multiplex PCR reads into MiXCR, producing one record per CDR3 protein. The sample has under 350,000 distinct CDR3 sequences; 15% to 20% are singletons. Study observations and caveats: Most thyroid clonotypes expanded above 0.001 appeared in blood too.

CDR1 is SGHTA and CDR2 is FQGTGA in the germline V gene. Deletions cut 6 bases from V and 0 bases from J, with 18 bases between. The CDR3 runs to 17 residues. The chain couples TRBV7-3 to TRBJ2-1, with D perhaps matching TRBD1 or TRBD2 (6 bases each). Sequencing input: blood. The source of this sequence is a woman in her fifties or sixties with Graves' hyperthyroidism. CDR3 DNA sequence: TGTGCCAGCAGACCAGTGGGGGCCGGGAGCTCCTACAATGAGCAGTTCTTC. As protein: CASRPVGAGSSYNEQFF.